The 32 T cell receptor beta chains below were found in one sample sequenced in a study of sequential checkpoint blockade in melanoma. Stated treatment: randomized to nivolumab then ipilimumab (arm A) or the reverse (arm B). Repertoires were generated with immunoSEQ multiplex PCR, while TCRdb's copy carries only in-frame clones and drops some. The repertoire holds 8,900 or so clones, roughly nine tenths seen once, with about 15% in the top ten. The specimen was CD8+ T cells sorted from blood (inferred from file names), collected from a patient given nivolumab and ipilimumab in sequence. These receptors came from a human donor with melanoma.

The chain employs TRBV5-4 and TRBJ1-4; TRBD1 agrees at 7 bases. The V gene end was trimmed by 4 bases and the J gene end by 7 bases; junction bases not matched to a gene: 10. Germline V gives CDR1 SGHNT, CDR2 YYREEE (reference sequence). This CDR3 region has 15 residues. The DNA for the CDR3 is TGTGCCAGCAGCACCAGGGGGATGGGGATTGAAAAACTGTTTTTT. This encodes CASSTRGMGIEKLFF.

V is TRBV7-8 and J is TRBJ1-1; D possibly corresponds to TRBD1 (5 bases). Germline V lookup: CDR1 SGHVS, CDR2 FQNEAQ. V was shortened by 1 base and J by 0 bases, with 18 bases between the two germline ends. There are 18 residues in the CDR3. This chain's CDR3 is CASSLVRTLGPMNTEAFF. CDR3 bases: TGTGCCAGCAGCTTAGTCAGGACACTCGGCCCCATGAACACTGAAGCTTTCTTT.

The chain carries TRBV27 and TRBJ2-7; 14 positions agree with TRBD2. Per germline, CDR1 MNHEY and CDR2 SMNVEV (reference sequence). The CDR3 extends over 16 amino acids. V was clipped by 5 bases and J by 2 bases; unmatched bases: 5. Written as DNA, the CDR3 is TGTGCCAGCAGTCCCGGGACTAGCGGGAGAACCTACGAGCAGTACTTC. Translated, it gives CASSPGTSGRTYEQYF.

CDR3 residues: CASSTTGQGSYEQYF. The CDR3 DNA is TGTGCCAGCAGTACTACGGGACAGGGGTCCTACGAGCAGTACTTC. The chain carries TRBV6-5 and TRBJ2-7, with TRBD1 matching over 10 bases. Germline V CDR1 and CDR2: MNHEY, SVGAGI. V shed 5 bases, J shed 1 base, and the junction held 5 bases outside the gene matches. The CDR3 sequence is 15 residues long.

The chain recombines TRBV5-6 with TRBJ2-7, with 10 bases lining up with TRBD2. The junction had 5 bases not matched to a gene; V was cut back by 7 bases and J by 4 bases. Per germline, CDR1 SGHDT and CDR2 YYEEEE. CDR3 length: 13 residues. CDR3 loop: CASEREGAYEQYV. CDR3 DNA: TGTGCCAGCGAGCGGGAGGGTGCTTACGAGCAGTACGTC.

This rearrangement joins TRBV4-1 to TRBJ2-7; tentatively, D is TRBD2 (5 bases). The CDR3 loop spans 16 amino acids. CDR1 and CDR2 from the germline V gene are MGHRA and YSYEKL. V was pared by 3 bases and J by 3 bases, with 18 bases between. The CDR3 loop is CASSHHLSGTFYEQYF. In nucleotides, the CDR3 is TGCGCCAGCAGCCATCATCTGAGCGGAACGTTCTACGAGCAGTACTTC.

A few counts support this clone. This sequence joins TRBV9 and TRBJ1-5, with TRBD1 as a possible D gene (6 bases). The ends were cut back, 3 bases at V and 4 bases at J, with 17 bases in the middle. This CDR3 spans 16 amino acids. Germline V gives CDR1 SGDLS, CDR2 YYNGEE. Here the CDR3 reads CASSGDGGVGNQPQHF. As DNA, the CDR3 is TGTGCCAGCAGCGGTGATGGGGGCGTCGGGAATCAGCCCCAGCATTTT. Drawing the rest from reference TRBV9 and TRBJ1-5, the complete variable domain is DSGVTQTPKHLITATGQRVTLRCSPRSGDLSVYWYQQSLDQGLQFLIQYYNGEERAKGNILERFSAQQFPDLHSELNLSSLELGDSALYFCASSGDGGVGNQPQHFGDGTRLSIL.

The chain carries TRBV29-1 and TRBJ1-2, with D possibly matching TRBD1 (5 bases). CDR1 and CDR2 (germline): SQVTM, ANQGSEA. V shed 4 bases and J shed 2 bases, with 14 bases lying between them. This CDR3 spans 14 amino acids. CDR3 DNA sequence: TGCAGCGTTGGCTTGGTAGGGGTGAACTATGGCTACACCTTC. Translation: CSVGLVGVNYGYTF. The entire variable domain, with the rest obtained from reference TRBV29-1 and TRBJ1-2, is as follows: SAVISQKPSRDICQRGTSLTIQCQVDSQVTMMFWYRQQPGQSLTLIATANQGSEATYESGFVIDKFPISRPNLTFSTLTVSNMSPEDSSIYLCSVGLVGVNYGYTFGSGTRLTVV.

The DNA for the CDR3 is TGTGCCAGCAGGTCTCGACAGGGTGAAGCTTTCTTT. Translation: CASRSRQGEAFF. The gene calls are TRBV27 and TRBJ1-1; 7 bases are a match to TRBD1. The CDR3 is 12 residues long. With 6 bases clipped from V and 7 bases from J, the junction kept 5 bases outside the gene matches. CDR1 and CDR2 from the germline V gene are MNHEY and SMNVEV (reference sequence).

This clone was observed a single time. V usage is TRBV29-1 and J usage is TRBJ1-2, with D uncertain. CDR1 is SQVTM and CDR2 is ANQGSEA in the germline V gene. V was clipped by 4 bases and J by 3 bases, with 12 bases between them. The CDR3 is 13 amino acids. CDR3 amino acids: CSVVGEPYYGYTF. CDR3 DNA: TGCAGCGTTGTTGGGGAGCCCTACTATGGCTACACCTTC.

V usage is TRBV27 and J usage is TRBJ2-7, with TRBD2 matching 10 bases. Trimming took 3 bases from V and 1 from J; bases not matched to a gene: 3. Germline assignment: CDR1 MNHEY and CDR2 SMNVEV (reference sequence). The CDR3 consists of 15 residues. CDR3 DNA sequence: TGTGCCAGCAGTTTCTCTAGCGGGAGTTCCTACGAGCAGTACTTC. Residues: CASSFSSGSSYEQYF.

This chain uses TRBV9 with TRBJ1-2; tentative D call: TRBD1 (6 bases). This CDR3 region has 17 residues. The V end lost 1 base, the J end lost 0 bases, and 16 bases lay between the germline ends. The germline V gene encodes CDR1 SGDLS and CDR2 YYNGEE. The CDR3 region is CASSVLAGANSNYGYTF. CDR3 coding DNA: TGTGCCAGCAGCGTATTGGCAGGGGCCAATTCTAACTATGGCTACACCTTC. The variable domain in full, completed from reference TRBV9 and TRBJ1-2, reads DSGVTQTPKHLITATGQRVTLRCSPRSGDLSVYWYQQSLDQGLQFLIQYYNGEERAKGNILERFSAQQFPDLHSELNLSSLELGDSALYFCASSVLAGANSNYGYTFGSGTRLTVV.

The V gene is TRBV7-2, the J gene TRBJ2-7; D perhaps matches TRBD1 (6 bases). Germline values: CDR1 SGHTA, CDR2 FQGNSA. The CDR3 contains 14 residues. V gave up 5 bases and J gave up 3 bases, with 14 bases separating them. CDR3 sequence: CASSHWGQLYEQYF. CDR3 sequence (DNA): TGTGCCAGCAGCCATTGGGGGCAGCTCTACGAGCAGTACTTC.

This sequence joins TRBV6-4 and TRBJ2-7, with 12 nucleotides matching TRBD2. V shed 4 bases and J 3 bases; nucleotides not matched to a gene: 4. The CDR3 sequence is 15 residues long. CDR1 MRHNA and CDR2 SNTAGT come from the germline V gene. CDR3 residues: CASSAELAGGYEQYF. The DNA for the CDR3 is TGTGCCAGCAGTGCTGAACTAGCGGGAGGCTACGAGCAGTACTTC.

A single count supports this clone. The rearrangement joins TRBV6-5 to TRBJ1-1; the match to TRBD1 covers 7 bases. The V segment lost 4 bases and the J segment 0 bases; nucleotides outside the gene matches: 2. The CDR3 sequence is 14 residues long. Germline loops: CDR1 MNHEY, CDR2 SVGAGI. The CDR3 loop is CASSLQGLNTEAFF. CDR3 coding DNA: TGTGCCAGCAGTTTACAGGGGCTGAACACTGAAGCTTTCTTT.

J is TRBJ1-4 and V is TRBV7-9, with TRBD1 matching over 8 bases. V lost 4 bases, J lost 8 bases, and 12 bases stayed unmatched. Germline values: CDR1 SEHNR, CDR2 FQNEAQ (reference sequence). This CDR3 spans 16 amino acids. CDR3 nucleotide sequence: TGTGCCAGCAGCTACGGACAGGGAGGATGGGACGAAAAACTGTTTTTT. This gives the protein CASSYGQGGWDEKLFF.

This chain links TRBV6-6 with TRBJ1-5; D is perhaps TRBD1 (5 bases). The V gene lost 6 bases and the J gene lost 6 bases, with 12 bases spanning the gap. This CDR3 has 13 residues. Germline V gene data show CDR1 as MNHNY and CDR2 as SVGAGI (reference sequence). The CDR3 spells CASSTGGTQPQHF. CDR3 DNA sequence: TGTGCCAGCAGCACGGGGGGGACTCAGCCCCAGCATTTT.

V and J are TRBV5-4 and TRBJ2-1; 7 bases fit TRBD2. The CDR3 extends over 15 amino acids. Germline V gene data show CDR1 as SGHNT and CDR2 as YYREEE (reference sequence). Trimming took 4 bases from V and 4 from J; bases not matched to a gene: 8. The CDR3 nucleotides read TGTGCCAGCAGCCGGACGGGGGGAGCATACAATGAGCAGTTCTTC. Translating it yields CASSRTGGAYNEQFF.

CDR3 sequence reads: CASSLSWTGNTEAFF. The CDR3 bases are TGTGCCAGCAGTTTATCCTGGACAGGGAACACTGAAGCTTTCTTT. The rearrangement links TRBV27 to TRBJ1-1, with TRBD1 identical over 7 bases. Losses at the gene ends were 0 bases for V and 1 base for J; bases not matched to a gene: 2. CDR1 is MNHEY, CDR2 SMNVEV, per germline (reference sequence). CDR3 length equals 15 residues.

J is TRBJ2-7 and V is TRBV11-2; D is uncertain. Germline V lookup: CDR1 SGHAT, CDR2 FQNNGV. V was trimmed by 5 bases and J by 0 bases, leaving 8 bases between them. The CDR3 spans 13 residues. The CDR3 reads CASSPTHSYEQYF. The DNA of the CDR3 is TGTGCCAGCAGCCCTACTCACTCCTACGAGCAGTACTTC.

The chain is built from TRBV13 and TRBJ1-2, with D perhaps matching TRBD1 (5 bases). V dropped 7 bases and J dropped 10 bases, with 19 bases sitting between them. Germline V gives CDR1 PRHDT, CDR2 FYEKMQ (reference sequence). The CDR3 is 13 residues long. DNA of the CDR3: TGTGCCAGCACGAAGGGGAATTCGGTTGACTACACCTTC. Protein sequence: CASTKGNSVDYTF.

The chain carries TRBV4-3 and TRBJ1-5, with 8 bases that match TRBD1. This CDR3 comprises 16 residues. Unmatched junction bases numbered 4, after V lost 0 bases and J lost 3 bases. Germline-derived CDR1 and CDR2 are LGHNA and YSLEER. The DNA for the CDR3 is TGCGCCAGCAGCCAAGATTACAGGGGGATCAATCAGCCCCAGCATTTT. Encoded protein: CASSQDYRGINQPQHF.

J is TRBJ2-7 and V is TRBV27; 9 bases align to TRBD2. Germline CDR1 is MNHEY and CDR2 is SMNVEV (reference sequence). Unmatched junction bases numbered 15, after V lost 4 bases and J lost 5 bases. The CDR3 totals 17 residues. CDR3 sequence (DNA): TGTGCCAGCAGTTCGTTGGGCGGGAGGGCTCCAAGGAACGAGCAGTACTTC. It is translated as CASSSLGGRAPRNEQYF.

The chain joins TRBV5-4 to TRBJ1-2, with a tentative D call TRBD1 (5 bases). The V end lost 5 bases, the J end lost 0 bases, and 11 bases lay between the germline ends. The CDR3 contains 14 residues. The germline CDR1 and CDR2 sequences are SGHNT and YYREEE (reference sequence). In DNA, the CDR3 is TGTGCCAGCAGGGAGGGGCGAACTAACTATGGCTACACCTTC. This sequence encodes CASREGRTNYGYTF.

V and J are TRBV7-9 and TRBJ2-5; 8 positions agree with TRBD1. The V gene's germline CDR1 is SEHNR and CDR2 FQNEAQ (reference sequence). V shed 4 bases and J 4 bases; nucleotides not matched to a gene: 8. This CDR3 has 15 amino acids. The CDR3 loop is CASSWGDRQGETQYF. The CDR3 nucleotides read TGTGCCAGCAGCTGGGGGGACAGGCAGGGAGAGACCCAGTACTTC.

The chain is built from TRBV7-2 and TRBJ2-7; 11 bases match TRBD1. J lost 4 bases, V lost 5 bases, and 7 bases had no gene match. This CDR3 comprises 15 residues. The germline V gene has CDR1 SGHTA and CDR2 FQGNSA. The DNA of the CDR3 is TGTGCCAGCAGCCCGTCCCGGGACAGGGGGTACGAGCAGTACTTC. Protein product: CASSPSRDRGYEQYF.

This chain connects TRBV6-1 to TRBJ2-7; possibly TRBD2 for D (7 bases). Trimming removed 2 bases at V and 2 bases at J, with 13 bases between. The CDR3 covers 15 residues. CDR1 and CDR2 (germline): MNHNS, SASEGT. The CDR3 nucleotides read TGTGCCAGCAGTGAACTGGGGGGGCCGACCTACGAGCAGTACGTC. It specifies CASSELGGPTYEQYV.

The chain carries TRBV19 and TRBJ2-7, with TRBD1 matching over 9 bases. This CDR3 is 15 amino acids long. V shed 1 base and J 4 bases; nucleotides not matched to a gene: 5. Per the germline V gene, CDR1 is LNHDA and CDR2 is SQIVND (reference sequence). Here the CDR3 DNA reads TGTGCCAGTAGTATAGCCACAGGGGGCACGTACGAGCAGTACTTC. As protein: CASSIATGGTYEQYF.

The chain carries TRBV21-1 and TRBJ1-2. TRBV21-1 is a listed pseudogene. The CDR3 has 14 amino acids. The CDR3, as DNA: TGTGCCAGCAGCAAAGCGGGAGATCCTTATGGCTACACCTTC. This gives the protein CASSKAGDPYGYTF.

The chain employs TRBV30 and TRBJ2-7, with no clear D. The CDR3 loop spans 13 amino acids. Per germline, CDR1 GTSNPN and CDR2 SVGIG (reference sequence). V was cut by 2 bases and J by 3 bases, with 11 bases left in between. The CDR3 here is CAWSPNTDYEQYV. For the CDR3, the DNA is TGTGCCTGGAGTCCTAATACCGACTACGAGCAGTACGTC.

The CDR3 sequence is CAWTIRTGGAEGYTF. As DNA, the CDR3 is TGTGCCTGGACAATCCGGACAGGGGGCGCAGAAGGCTACACCTTC. The chain uses TRBV30 and TRBJ1-2; TRBD1 matches at 11 bases. The germline V gene has CDR1 GTSNPN and CDR2 SVGIG (reference sequence). The trim removed 4 bases at V and 8 bases at J, leaving 12 bases unmatched. The CDR3 is 15 residues long.

The chain couples TRBV10-1 to TRBJ2-7, with 9 bases lining up with TRBD1. Trimming took 5 bases from V and 3 from J; bases not matched to a gene: 8. CDR1 and CDR2 from the germline V gene are WNHNN and SYGVQD (reference sequence). The CDR3 length is 15 residues. This chain's CDR3 is CASSTNPGQGYEQYF. CDR3 coding DNA: TGCGCCAGCAGTACTAACCCGGGACAGGGCTACGAGCAGTACTTC.